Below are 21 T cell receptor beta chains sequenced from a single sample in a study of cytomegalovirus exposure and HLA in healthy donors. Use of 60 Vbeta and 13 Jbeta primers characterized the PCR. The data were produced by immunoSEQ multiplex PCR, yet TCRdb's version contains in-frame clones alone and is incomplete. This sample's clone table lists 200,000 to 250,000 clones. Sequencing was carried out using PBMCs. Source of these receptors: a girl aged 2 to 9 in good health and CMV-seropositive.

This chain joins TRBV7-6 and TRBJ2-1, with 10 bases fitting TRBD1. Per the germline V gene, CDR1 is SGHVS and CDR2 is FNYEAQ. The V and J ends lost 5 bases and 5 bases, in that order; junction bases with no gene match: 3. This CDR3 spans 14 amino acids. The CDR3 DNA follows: TGTGCCAGCAGCCCCGGGACAGGGGACAATGAGCAGTTCTTC. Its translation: CASSPGTGDNEQFF.

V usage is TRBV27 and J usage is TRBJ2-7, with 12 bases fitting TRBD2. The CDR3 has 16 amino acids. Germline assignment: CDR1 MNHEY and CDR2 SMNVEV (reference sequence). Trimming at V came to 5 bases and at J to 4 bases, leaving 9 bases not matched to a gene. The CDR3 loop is CASSPIRLAGVYEQYF. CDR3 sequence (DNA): TGTGCCAGCAGTCCCATCCGACTAGCGGGGGTATACGAGCAGTACTTC.

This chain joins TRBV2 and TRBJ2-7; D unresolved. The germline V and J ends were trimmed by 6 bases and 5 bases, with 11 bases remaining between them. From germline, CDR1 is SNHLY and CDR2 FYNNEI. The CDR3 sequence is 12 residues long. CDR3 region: CASSDNKDEQYF. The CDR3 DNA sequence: TGTGCCAGCAGCGATAACAAAGACGAGCAGTACTTC.

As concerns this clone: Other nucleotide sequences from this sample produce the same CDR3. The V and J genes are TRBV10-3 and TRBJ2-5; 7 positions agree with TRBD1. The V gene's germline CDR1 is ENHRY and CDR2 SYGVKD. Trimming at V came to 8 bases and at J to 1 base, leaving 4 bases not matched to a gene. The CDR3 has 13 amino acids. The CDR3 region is CAIFSGGQETQYF. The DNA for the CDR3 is TGTGCCATCTTTTCAGGGGGCCAAGAGACCCAGTACTTC.

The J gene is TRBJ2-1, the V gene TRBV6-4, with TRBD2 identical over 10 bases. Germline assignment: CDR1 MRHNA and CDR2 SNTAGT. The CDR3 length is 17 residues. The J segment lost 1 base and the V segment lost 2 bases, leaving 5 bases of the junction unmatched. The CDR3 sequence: CASSDRLAGASYNEQFF. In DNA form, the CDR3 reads TGTGCCAGCAGTGACCGGCTAGCGGGGGCATCCTACAATGAGCAGTTCTTC.

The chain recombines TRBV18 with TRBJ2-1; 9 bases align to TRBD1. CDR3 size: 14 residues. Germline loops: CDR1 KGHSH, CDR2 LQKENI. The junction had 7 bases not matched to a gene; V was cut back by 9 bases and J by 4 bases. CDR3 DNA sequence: TGTGCCAGTTCAGCGGGACAGGGATACAATGAGCAGTTCTTC. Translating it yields CASSAGQGYNEQFF.

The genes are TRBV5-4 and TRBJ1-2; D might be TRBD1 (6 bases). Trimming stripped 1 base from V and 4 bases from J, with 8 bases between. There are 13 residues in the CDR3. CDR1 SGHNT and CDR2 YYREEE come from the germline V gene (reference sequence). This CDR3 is CASSLLRGYGYTF. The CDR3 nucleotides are TGTGCCAGCAGCTTGCTCAGGGGCTATGGCTACACCTTC.

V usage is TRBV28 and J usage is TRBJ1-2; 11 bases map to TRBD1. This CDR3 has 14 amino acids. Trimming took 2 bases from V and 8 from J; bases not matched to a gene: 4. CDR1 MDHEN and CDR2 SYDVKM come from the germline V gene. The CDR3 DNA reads TGTGCCAGCAGTTTAGGACAGGGGGCTGGCGGCTACACCTTC. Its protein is CASSLGQGAGGYTF.

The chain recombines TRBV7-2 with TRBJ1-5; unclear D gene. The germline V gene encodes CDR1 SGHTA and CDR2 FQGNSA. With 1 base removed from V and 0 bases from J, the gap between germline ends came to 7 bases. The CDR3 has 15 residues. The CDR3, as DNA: TGTGCCAGCAGCTTAGATCTATATAGCAATCAGCCCCAGCATTTT. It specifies CASSLDLYSNQPQHF.

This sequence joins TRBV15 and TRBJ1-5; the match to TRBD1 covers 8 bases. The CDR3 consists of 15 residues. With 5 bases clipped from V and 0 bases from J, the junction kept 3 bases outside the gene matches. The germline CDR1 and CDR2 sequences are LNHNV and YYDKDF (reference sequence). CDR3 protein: CATSLTGDSNQPQHF. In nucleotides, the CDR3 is TGTGCCACCAGCCTGACAGGGGATAGCAATCAGCCCCAGCATTTT.

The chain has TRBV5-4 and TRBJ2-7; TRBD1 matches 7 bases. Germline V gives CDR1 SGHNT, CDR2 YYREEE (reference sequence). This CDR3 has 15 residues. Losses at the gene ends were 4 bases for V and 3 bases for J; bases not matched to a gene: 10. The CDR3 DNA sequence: TGTGCCAGCAGCGGCGAACCCGGGACAGTCTACGAGCAGTACTTC. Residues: CASSGEPGTVYEQYF.

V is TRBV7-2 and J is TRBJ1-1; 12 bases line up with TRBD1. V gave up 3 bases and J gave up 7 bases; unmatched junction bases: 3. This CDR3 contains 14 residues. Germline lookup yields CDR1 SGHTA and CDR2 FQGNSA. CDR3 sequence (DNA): TGTGCCAGCAGCTTCGGGACAGGGGGCAATGAAGCTTTCTTT. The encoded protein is CASSFGTGGNEAFF.

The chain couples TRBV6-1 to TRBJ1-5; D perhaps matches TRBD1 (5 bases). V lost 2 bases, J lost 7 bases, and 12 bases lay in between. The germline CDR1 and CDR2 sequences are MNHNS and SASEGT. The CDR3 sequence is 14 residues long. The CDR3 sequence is CASSESPGRQPQHF. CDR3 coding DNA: TGTGCCAGCAGTGAATCCCCAGGGCGGCAGCCCCAGCATTTT.

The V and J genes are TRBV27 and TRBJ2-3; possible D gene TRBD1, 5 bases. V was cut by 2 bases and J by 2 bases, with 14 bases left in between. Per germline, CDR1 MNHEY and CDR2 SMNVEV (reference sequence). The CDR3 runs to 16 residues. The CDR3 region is CASSLIPGSPTDTQYF. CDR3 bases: TGTGCCAGCAGTTTAATTCCAGGGTCTCCCACAGATACGCAGTATTTT.

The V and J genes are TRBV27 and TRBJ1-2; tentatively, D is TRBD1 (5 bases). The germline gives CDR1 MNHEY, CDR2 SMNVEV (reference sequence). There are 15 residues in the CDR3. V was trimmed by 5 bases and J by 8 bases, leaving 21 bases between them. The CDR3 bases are TGTGCCAGCAGTCCCGGACACATACTACAGAGAGGCTACACCTTC. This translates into CASSPGHILQRGYTF.

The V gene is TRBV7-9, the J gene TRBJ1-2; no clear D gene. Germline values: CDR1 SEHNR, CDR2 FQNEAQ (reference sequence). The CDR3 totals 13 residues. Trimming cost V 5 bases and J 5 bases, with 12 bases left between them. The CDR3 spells CASSPAGGYGYTF. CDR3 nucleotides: TGTGCCAGCAGCCCTGCAGGAGGTTATGGCTACACCTTC. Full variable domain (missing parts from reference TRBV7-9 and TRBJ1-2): DTGVSQNPRHKITKRGQNVTFRCDPISEHNRLYWYRQTLGQGPEFLTYFQNEAQLEKSRLLSDRFSAERPKGSFSTLEIQRTEQGDSAMYLCASSPAGGYGYTFGSGTRLTVV.

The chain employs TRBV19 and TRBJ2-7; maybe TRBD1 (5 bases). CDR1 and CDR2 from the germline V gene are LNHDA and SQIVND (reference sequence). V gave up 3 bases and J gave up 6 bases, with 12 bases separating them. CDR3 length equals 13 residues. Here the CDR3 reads CASSIFRDGEQYF. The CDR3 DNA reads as TGTGCCAGTAGTATCTTCAGGGATGGCGAGCAGTACTTC.

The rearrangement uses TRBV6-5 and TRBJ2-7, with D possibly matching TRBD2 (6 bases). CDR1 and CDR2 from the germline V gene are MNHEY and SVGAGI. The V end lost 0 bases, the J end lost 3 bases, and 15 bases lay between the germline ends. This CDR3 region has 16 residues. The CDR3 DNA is TGTGCCAGCAGTTACTCGATGACTAGAGGGAGCTACGAGCAGTACTTC. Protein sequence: CASSYSMTRGSYEQYF.

The CDR3 protein is CASSLDPSGIETQYF. DNA for the CDR3: TGTGCCAGCAGTTTAGACCCTAGTGGAATAGAGACCCAGTACTTC. The rearrangement links TRBV27 to TRBJ2-5; D gene unclear. This CDR3 comprises 15 residues. V was trimmed by 2 bases and J by 4 bases, leaving 14 bases between them. CDR1 and CDR2 (germline): MNHEY, SMNVEV (reference sequence).

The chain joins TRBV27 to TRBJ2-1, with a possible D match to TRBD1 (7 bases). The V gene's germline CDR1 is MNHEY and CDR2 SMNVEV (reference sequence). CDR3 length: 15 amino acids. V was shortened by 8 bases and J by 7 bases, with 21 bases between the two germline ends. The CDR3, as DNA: TGTGCCAGCCTCCAGGGGGGAGCAGGGTTGAATGAGCAGTTCTTC. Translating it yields CASLQGGAGLNEQFF.

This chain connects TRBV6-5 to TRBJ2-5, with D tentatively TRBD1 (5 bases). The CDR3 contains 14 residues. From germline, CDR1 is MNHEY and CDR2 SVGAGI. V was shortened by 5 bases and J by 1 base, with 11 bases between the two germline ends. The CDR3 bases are TGTGCCAGCAGTCCCCCAGGGTCCCAAGAGACCCAGTACTTC. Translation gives CASSPPGSQETQYF.